This T cell receptor beta chain was captured in a study of blood T cell repertoires in COVID-19 (dated by TCRdb to the early 2020s). For the study in its entirety: Collaborator samples came from the United States, Italy and Spain and covered acute and convalescent phases of COVID-19. The material from the prospective study consisted of cDNA or gDNA derived from T cells, B-cell-depleted T cells, or PBMCs. Subjects who had been exposed to COVID-19, were actively infected with it, or had recovered from it provided the deeply sampled blood TCRbeta repertoires that made up the dataset. The repertoires were released in a freely available public database intended as a resource for research on the immune response to SARS-CoV-2. Samples were obtained from the ongoing ImmuneRACE study (first 160 participants) and from 1,254 subjects provided by 6 global collaborators. A de-identified subject ID, COVID-19 status, age in years and sex were almost always included in the sample metadata. Where available, HLA class I and class II types were taken from metadata supplied by the sample provider and were not determined by assay-based typing.

About this clone itself: There is no known antigen for this receptor. No much larger clonotype is one base removed from it; base qualities were not supplied.

Participants in the prospective study were aged roughly 18 to 100 years, lived in some 24 United States geographic areas, and enrolled through a virtual design. In the prospective study, cohorts were assigned on the basis of participant-reported clinical history obtained from a screening survey and a study questionnaire. Each participant in the prospective study had whole blood, serum and a nasopharyngeal or oropharyngeal swab collected by mobile phlebotomists. Over an approximately 2-month period, participants in the prospective study had the option of providing additional blood draws and questionnaires. Before DNA extraction, prospective study blood samples were shipped either frozen or at room temperature. V drops 3 bases and J drops 8 bases, leaving 13 bases in between. The CDR3 measures 13 amino acids from cysteine to phenylalanine. The entry retains the CDR3 DNA only, 39 bases that are in frame from base 1. CDR1 and CDR2, per the germline V gene, are KGHSH and LQKENI.

The immunoSEQ Assay, a bias-controlled multiplex PCR, was used to amplify TCRbeta CDR3 regions from genomic DNA. The paper's processing steps were these. Nucleated cell counts per sample were estimated from amplification of reference gene primers within the assay. To quantify the absolute abundance of each unique TCRbeta CDR3 rearrangement, sequence reads were collapsed and filtered. For each sample, productive Simpson clonality was calculated as the square root of Simpson's diversity index across productive rearrangements. TCRdb re-hosts the immuneACCESS table, in-frame sequences only. Its copies lack some clones; in the studies checked, an unresolved V gene accounts for under half of them, and the cause for the rest is not known. That table is the source of V, J and clone size, and D and trimming were worked out from the DNA. This sample comprises 150,000 to 200,000 clones, about 77% of them detected only once. The top ten clones comprise roughly 17% of the sample.

Overall results and qualifications from the work: The amount of clinical and demographic metadata varied by source and participant and was provided uncurated.

The sequence links TRBV18 to TRBJ1-1; the D gene identity is not certain. Material for sequencing was PBMCs or T cells enriched from blood (not recorded which). The TCR originated in a woman in her fifties or sixties with acute COVID-19. The bases are TGTGCCAGCTCACCGGGTCTGGGAGAGGAAGCTTTCTTT. This is translated as CASSPGLGEEAFF.